Given below is one TCR beta chain in context. Its target is unknown. Trimming at V came to 4 bases and at J to 1 base, leaving 4 bases not matched to a gene. The CDR3 contains 15 residues. Looked up from germline, CDR1 is SGHTA and CDR2 is FQGNSA. The source of the sample is a study of vaccination and CD4 T cells after COVID-19. The treatment is: approximately 10-day PBMC culture with coronavirus spike peptide pools or control peptides (ViraFEST assay). ViraFEST grew antigen-specific T cells using peptide pools, then sequenced TCRs. Oncomine TCR Beta short-read sequencing was applied to DNA from cultured CD4+ T cells. TCRdb analysed the PCR reads with MiXCR anew, one entry per CDR3 protein. The repertoire holds about 9,700 distinct CDR3 sequences, with approximately 49% as singletons.

The chain carries TRBV7-2 and TRBJ2-3; 8 nucleotides align to TRBD2. Sample: CD4+ T cells from blood, cultured in vitro. The sequence came from a human donor who had recovered from COVID-19. The CDR3 nucleotides read TGTGCCAGCAGCTCCATTAGCGGGGGCACAGATACGCAGTATTTT. It yields the protein CASSSISGGTDTQYF. Variable domain in full (rest from reference TRBV7-2 and TRBJ2-3): GAGVSQSPSNKVTEKGKDVELRCDPISGHTALYWYRQSLGQGLEFLIYFQGNSAPDKSGLPSDRFSAERTGGSVSTLTIQRTQQEDSAVYLCASSSISGGTDTQYFGPGTRLTVL.